Following are 32 T cell receptor beta chains from one sample sequenced in a study of T cell responses to AZD1222 COVID-19 vaccine. Only in-frame clones appear in the TCRdb table, and some are missing; sequencing was by immunoSEQ multiplex PCR. The sample consists of 60,000 or so clones, roughly 82% of them appearing once. Here the sequenced sample was peripheral blood, taken on day 0 of AZD1222 vaccination. The source is an adult in good health.

The gene calls are TRBV7-8 and TRBJ1-5; D remains ambiguous. From germline, CDR1 is SGHVS and CDR2 FQNEAQ. The CDR3 is 14 amino acids. Trimming took 4 bases from V and 7 from J, leaving 14 bases between them. CDR3 protein: CASSSIRVGQPQHF. CDR3 nucleotides: TGTGCCAGCAGCTCCATTCGGGTGGGACAGCCCCAGCATTTT.

This chain connects TRBV7-2 to TRBJ1-5, with a tentative D call TRBD1 (6 bases). In germline, CDR1 is SGHTA, CDR2 FQGNSA. V was cut by 5 bases and J by 2 bases, with 13 bases left in between. The CDR3 is made up of 15 amino acids. In DNA form, the CDR3 reads TGTGCCAGCAGCCCCACAGGGATGGGCAATCAGCCCCAGCATTTT. Translating it yields CASSPTGMGNQPQHF. The full variable domain, with the rest looked up from reference TRBV7-2 and TRBJ1-5, is GAGVSQSPSNKVTEKGKDVELRCDPISGHTALYWYRQSLGQGLEFLIYFQGNSAPDKSGLPSDRFSAERTGGSVSTLTIQRTQQEDSAVYLCASSPTGMGNQPQHFGDGTRLSIL.

The CDR3 coding sequence is TGTGCCAGCAGTGAATATGGGACAGGGGGTGATCAGCCCCAGCATTTT. Translating it yields CASSEYGTGGDQPQHF. The chain carries TRBV6-1 and TRBJ1-5; 11 bases map to TRBD1. This CDR3 region has 16 residues. CDR1 is MNHNS and CDR2 is SASEGT in the germline V gene. J gave up 5 bases and V 2 bases, and 5 bases lay outside the gene matches.

This chain connects TRBV5-1 to TRBJ1-4; a possible D gene is TRBD1 (6 bases). The CDR3 totals 15 residues. Germline CDR1 and CDR2: SGHRS and YFSETQ. Trimming removed 4 bases from V and 7 bases from J, with 17 bases in between. The CDR3 sequence is CASSPQGTYGEKLFF. In DNA, the CDR3 is TGCGCCAGCAGCCCACAGGGAACCTATGGTGAAAAACTGTTTTTT.

This chain joins TRBV6-5 and TRBJ1-2, with TRBD1 matching 7 bases. The germline CDR1 and CDR2 sequences are MNHEY and SVGAGI. The CDR3 extends over 14 amino acids. V lost 6 bases to trimming and J lost 3 bases; unmatched junction nucleotides: 7. The CDR3 region is CASRDRLLDYGYTF. For the CDR3, the DNA is TGTGCCAGCAGGGACAGGCTCCTGGACTATGGCTACACCTTC.

The chain links TRBV5-1 to TRBJ1-2; D gene ambiguous. Germline-derived CDR1 and CDR2 are SGHRS and YFSETQ. The CDR3 spans 13 residues. V lost 6 bases and J 2 bases, leaving 11 bases between the germline ends. Written as DNA, the CDR3 is TGCGCCAGCACATACGGCGGAAACTATGGCTACACCTTC. Its protein is CASTYGGNYGYTF.

The chain is built from TRBV6-5 and TRBJ1-2; tentatively, D is TRBD1 (5 bases). From germline, CDR1 is MNHEY and CDR2 SVGAGI. Trimming took off 7 bases at V and 4 bases at J, with 19 bases between the two ends. The CDR3 extends over 15 amino acids. CDR3 sequence (DNA): TGTGCCAGCATATCCCAGGGAAGGGTCGTCTATGGCTACACCTTC. Translation gives CASISQGRVVYGYTF.

The rearrangement links TRBV2 to TRBJ2-1; D may match TRBD1 or TRBD2 (6 bases each). Germline V gene data show CDR1 as SNHLY and CDR2 as FYNNEI. The V end was cut by 6 bases, the J end by 0 bases, with 12 bases between. The CDR3 has 15 residues. Written as DNA, the CDR3 is TGTGCCAGCAGGGGGGGACAATCCTCCTACAATGAGCAGTTCTTC. It translates to CASRGGQSSYNEQFF.

V usage is TRBV18 and J usage is TRBJ2-1; D may match TRBD1 or TRBD2 (5 bases each). Looked up from germline, CDR1 is KGHSH and CDR2 is LQKENI. V was pared by 5 bases and J by 0 bases, with 14 bases between. The CDR3 has 16 amino acids. The CDR3: CASSRGPPSSYNEQFF. As DNA, the CDR3 is TGTGCCAGCTCAAGGGGACCCCCGAGCTCCTACAATGAGCAGTTCTTC.

The V call is TRBV18, the J call TRBJ2-5, with 9 bases matching TRBD1. Losses at the gene ends were 3 bases for V and 1 base for J; bases not matched to a gene: 9. Germline V CDR1 and CDR2: KGHSH, LQKENI. The CDR3 runs to 17 residues. The CDR3 reads CASSPFTLGQGQETQYF. CDR3 sequence (DNA): TGTGCCAGCTCACCCTTCACCCTGGGACAGGGCCAAGAGACCCAGTACTTC.

The chain uses TRBV28 and TRBJ2-3; TRBD2 is a possible D gene (6 bases). The V end was cut by 4 bases, the J end by 0 bases, with 14 bases between. The CDR3 sequence is 16 residues long. Looked up from germline, CDR1 is MDHEN and CDR2 is SYDVKM. Here the CDR3 DNA reads TGTGCCAGCAGTTCCTGGGGGGACGGCAGCACAGATACGCAGTATTTT. It encodes CASSSWGDGSTDTQYF.

The CDR3, as DNA: TGCGCCAGCAGCTGGAGTGAAGATACGCAGTATTTT. Translation: CASSWSEDTQYF. V usage is TRBV5-1 and J usage is TRBJ2-3; no clear D gene. Germline-derived CDR1 and CDR2 are SGHRS and YFSETQ. The CDR3 has 12 residues. V lost 3 bases and J 5 bases, leaving 7 bases between the germline ends.

The chain combines TRBV30 with TRBJ2-4; 11 positions agree with TRBD2. Germline-derived CDR1 and CDR2 are GTSNPN and SVGIG (reference sequence). V was clipped by 2 bases and J by 8 bases; unmatched bases: 5. This CDR3 has 14 amino acids. CDR3 in DNA: TGTGCCTGGAGTCGCCTAGCGGGAGGCCACATTCAGTACTTC. Translation gives CAWSRLAGGHIQYF. The whole variable domain, filled in from reference TRBV30 and TRBJ2-4, reads SQTIHQWPATLVQPVGSPLSLECTVEGTSNPNLYWYRQAAGRGLQLLFYSVGIGQISSEVPQNLSASRPQDRQFILSSKKLLLSDSGFYLCAWSRLAGGHIQYFGAGTRLSVL.

The V call is TRBV10-2, the J call TRBJ2-3; TRBD1 or TRBD2 may be the D gene (6 bases each). The germline V and J ends were trimmed by 7 bases and 6 bases, with 14 bases remaining between them. This CDR3 has 13 residues. CDR1 and CDR2 from the germline V gene are WSHSY and SAAADI. In DNA, the CDR3 is TGCGCCAGCAAAGAGACGGGGGCGGATACGCAGTATTTT. This encodes CASKETGADTQYF.

The genes are TRBV3-1 (or the pseudogene TRBV3-2) and TRBJ1-2; D gene ambiguous. Trimming cost V 1 base and J 8 bases, with 11 bases left between them. Germline V lookup: CDR1 LGHDT, CDR2 YNNKEL (reference sequence). The CDR3 length is 13 residues. DNA of the CDR3: TGTGCCAGCAGCCAAGGGGCCGGGAGAGGCTACACCTTC. Protein sequence: CASSQGAGRGYTF.

The chain combines TRBV28 with TRBJ2-2; tentatively, D is TRBD1 (5 bases). This CDR3 contains 13 residues. Looked up from germline, CDR1 is MDHEN and CDR2 is SYDVKM. With 3 bases removed from V and 9 bases from J, the gap between germline ends came to 11 bases. DNA of the CDR3: TGTGCCAGCAGTTTTGGGGCAACGAGGGAGCTGTTTTTT. Translated: CASSFGATRELFF.

The chain uses TRBV7-8 and TRBJ2-7; D is possibly TRBD1 (6 bases). Germline CDR1 SGHVS, CDR2 FQNEAQ. V was trimmed by 5 bases and J by 3 bases, leaving 17 bases between them. The CDR3 spans 15 residues. The CDR3 DNA reads as TGTGCCAGCAGCCCAAGGGACACTCGCCTCTACGAGCAGTACTTC. It codes for CASSPRDTRLYEQYF.

The J gene is TRBJ1-2, the V gene TRBV4-2; 8 nucleotides align to TRBD1. V lost 4 bases and J lost 8; bases outside the gene matches: 15. Germline loops: CDR1 LGHNA, CDR2 YNFKEQ. The CDR3 length is 16 residues. CDR3 protein: CASSLGTGRSEGGYTF. The CDR3, as DNA: TGTGCCAGCAGCCTTGGGACAGGCCGTTCGGAGGGCGGCTACACCTTC.

The V gene is TRBV6-4, the J gene TRBJ1-5, with 8 positions matching TRBD1. The V segment lost 4 bases and the J segment 4 bases; nucleotides outside the gene matches: 3. Germline assignment: CDR1 MRHNA and CDR2 SNTAGT. The CDR3 contains 14 residues. This CDR3 is CASSVTGGNQPQHF. The CDR3 DNA sequence: TGTGCCAGCAGTGTCACAGGGGGTAATCAGCCCCAGCATTTT.

The V call is TRBV11-2, the J call TRBJ1-1; 7 bases line up with TRBD1. The germline CDR1 and CDR2 sequences are SGHAT and FQNNGV. The CDR3 has 15 residues. The junction had 12 bases not matched to a gene; V was cut back by 3 bases and J by 8 bases. Here the CDR3 reads CASSFWDRPHLEAFF. The CDR3 DNA reads TGTGCCAGCAGCTTCTGGGACAGACCCCACCTGGAAGCTTTCTTT.

The gene calls are TRBV5-1 and TRBJ1-2, with D perhaps TRBD1 (5 bases). The ends were cut back, 5 bases at V and 2 bases at J, with 7 bases in the middle. This CDR3 has 12 residues. Germline assignment: CDR1 SGHRS and CDR2 YFSETQ. For the CDR3, the DNA is TGCGCCAGCAGGGGGCAAAACTATGGCTACACCTTC. Its protein product is CASRGQNYGYTF.

The chain combines TRBV5-1 with TRBJ2-5; 12 bases are a match to TRBD1. Germline CDR1 reads SGHRS; CDR2 reads YFSETQ. V was pared by 4 bases and J by 7 bases, with 8 bases of the junction left unmatched. The CDR3 has 15 amino acids. The CDR3 DNA sequence: TGCGCCAGCAGCGAAGGGACAGGGGGCGCGGGGACCCAGTACTTC. It is translated as CASSEGTGGAGTQYF. The full variable domain, rest sourced from reference TRBV5-1 and TRBJ2-5, is KAGVTQTPRYLIKTRGQQVTLSCSPISGHRSVSWYQQTPGQGLQFLFEYFSETQRNKGNFPGRFSGRQFSNSRSEMNVSTLELGDSALYLCASSEGTGGAGTQYFGPGTRLLVL.

The chain combines TRBV6-1 with TRBJ1-1; tentative D call: TRBD1 (6 bases). The CDR3 extends over 15 amino acids. CDR1 and CDR2 from the germline V gene are MNHNS and SASEGT. The V and J ends lost 2 bases and 2 bases respectively, with 12 bases between them. The CDR3 is CASSELGGLNTEAFF. CDR3 bases: TGTGCCAGCAGTGAATTAGGGGGGCTAAACACTGAAGCTTTCTTT.

The chain has TRBV7-2 and TRBJ2-7; D possibly corresponds to TRBD2 (6 bases). Per germline, CDR1 SGHTA and CDR2 FQGNSA. Trimming removed 1 base from V and 6 bases from J, with 10 bases in between. CDR3 length equals 13 residues. The CDR3 DNA follows: TGTGCCAGCAGCTTAGGTGCAGCGGGCGAGCAGTACGTC. Its translation is CASSLGAAGEQYV.

This clone appeared once. The V and J genes are TRBV29-1 and TRBJ1-1, with 7 bases fitting TRBD1. The CDR3 extends over 15 amino acids. CDR1 and CDR2 from the germline V gene are SQVTM and ANQGSEA. V lost 3 bases, J lost 1 base, and 8 bases stayed unmatched. The CDR3 sequence is CSVDPAGQSNTEAFF. The CDR3 DNA reads TGCAGCGTTGATCCCGCGGGACAGTCGAACACTGAAGCTTTCTTT.

J is TRBJ2-3 and V is TRBV3-1 (or the pseudogene TRBV3-2); D remains unclear. The germline V gene encodes CDR1 LGHDT and CDR2 YNNKEL (reference sequence). The V end was cut by 1 base, the J end by 5 bases, with 7 bases between. CDR3 length: 13 residues. The CDR3 here is CASSQGERDTQYF. The CDR3 DNA reads as TGTGCCAGCAGCCAAGGGGAACGAGATACGCAGTATTTT.

This clone was seen only once. The J gene is TRBJ1-5, the V gene TRBV6-5; D possibly corresponds to TRBD1 (6 bases). Trimming cost V 3 bases and J 3 bases, with 9 bases left between them. The CDR3 runs 14 residues. Looked up from germline, CDR1 is MNHEY and CDR2 is SVGAGI. The CDR3 DNA follows: TGTGCCAGCAGTTATACAGGGATCAATCAGCCCCAGCATTTT. It translates to CASSYTGINQPQHF.

The CDR3 reads CASSELAGRSSYNEQFF. The DNA of the CDR3 is TGTGCCAGCAGTGAACTAGCGGGGCGGAGCTCCTACAATGAGCAGTTCTTC. The genes are TRBV6-1 and TRBJ2-1; 9 bases fit TRBD2. Trimming at V came to 2 bases and at J to 0 bases, leaving 5 bases not matched to a gene. The CDR3 totals 17 residues. CDR1 and CDR2 from the germline V gene are MNHNS and SASEGT.

This chain links TRBV11-2 with TRBJ2-6, with 12 bases aligning to TRBD2. J lost 5 bases, V lost 4 bases, and 9 bases had no gene match. Germline CDR1 SGHAT, CDR2 FQNNGV. The CDR3 is made up of 18 amino acids. CDR3 in amino acids: CASSSWTSGNSRANVLTF. The DNA of the CDR3 is TGTGCCAGCAGCTCATGGACTAGCGGGAATTCCAGGGCCAACGTCCTGACTTTC.

This chain joins TRBV3-1 (or the pseudogene TRBV3-2) and TRBJ1-5; D ambiguous. Germline CDR1 reads LGHDT; CDR2 reads YNNKEL (reference sequence). Trimming cost V 4 bases and J 0 bases, with 13 bases left between them. The CDR3 is 16 amino acids. CDR3 protein: CASSPTSVYSNQPQHF. The CDR3 DNA reads TGTGCCAGCAGCCCCACTAGTGTCTATAGCAATCAGCCCCAGCATTTT.

The J gene is TRBJ2-5, the V gene TRBV10-3; TRBD2 might be the D (6 bases). Per germline, CDR1 ENHRY and CDR2 SYGVKD. The CDR3 sequence is 15 residues long. V was cut by 0 bases and J by 4 bases, with 12 bases left in between. The CDR3 sequence is CAISESSTGVETQYF. In DNA, the CDR3 is TGTGCCATCAGTGAGTCGTCAACGGGGGTAGAGACCCAGTACTTC.

The J gene is TRBJ1-1, the V gene TRBV30; D uncertain. Trimming removed 0 bases from V and 11 bases from J, with 10 bases in between. In germline, CDR1 is GTSNPN, CDR2 SVGIG (reference sequence). The CDR3 runs 11 residues. This CDR3 reads CAWSVAGSAFF. CDR3 nucleotide sequence: TGTGCCTGGAGTGTGGCGGGTTCTGCTTTCTTT.